The T cell receptor beta chain described here comes from a study of low-dose radiotherapy and immunotherapy resistance in tumors. First-strand cDNA used TRAV- and TRBV-specific primers, covering alpha and beta chains. Both a constant-region primer and a V-primer adapter served to amplify TCRs across 20 PCR cycles. MiXCR, applied by TCRdb to the reads, yields one record per CDR3 protein. The sample comprises around 10,000 distinct CDR3 sequences, roughly three quarters of which are singletons, and approximately 7% rests with the top ten. There are a few counts of this clonotype. Solid tumors that lacked tumor-infiltrating lymphocytes and were advanced were present in eligible patients. CDR1 is SQVTM and CDR2 is ANQGSEA in the germline V gene. CDR3 length: 14 residues. V lost 1 base and J lost 4; bases outside the gene matches: 6.

The clonotype was recovered from a human donor with advanced metastatic prostate, ovarian, gallbladder or colorectal cancer (not recorded which). This table probably holds off-target reads from a library built for another chain. The genes are TRBV29-1 and TRBJ1-2; 7 bases fit TRBD1. DNA of the CDR3: TGCAGCGTTGAAGGAGGGACAGCAATCTATGGCTACACCTTC. Translating gives CSVEGGTAIYGYTF.